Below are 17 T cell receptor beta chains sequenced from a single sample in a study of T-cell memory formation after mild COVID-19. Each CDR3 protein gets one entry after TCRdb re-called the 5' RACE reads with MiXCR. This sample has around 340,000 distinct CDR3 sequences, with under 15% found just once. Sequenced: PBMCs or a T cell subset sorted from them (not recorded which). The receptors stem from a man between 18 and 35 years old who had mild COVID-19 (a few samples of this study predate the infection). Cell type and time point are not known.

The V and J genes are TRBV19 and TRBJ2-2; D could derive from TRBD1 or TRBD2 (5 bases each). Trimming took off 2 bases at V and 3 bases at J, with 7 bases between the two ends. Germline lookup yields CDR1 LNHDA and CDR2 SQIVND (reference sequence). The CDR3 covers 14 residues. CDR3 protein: CASSIWGYTGELFF. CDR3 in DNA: TGTGCCAGTAGTATATGGGGGTACACCGGGGAGCTGTTTTTT. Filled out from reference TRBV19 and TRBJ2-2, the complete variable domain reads DGGITQSPKYLFRKEGQNVTLSCEQNLNHDAMYWYRQDPGQGLRLIYYSQIVNDFQKGDIAEGYSVSREKKESFPLTVTSAQKNPTAFYLCASSIWGYTGELFFGEGSRLTVL.

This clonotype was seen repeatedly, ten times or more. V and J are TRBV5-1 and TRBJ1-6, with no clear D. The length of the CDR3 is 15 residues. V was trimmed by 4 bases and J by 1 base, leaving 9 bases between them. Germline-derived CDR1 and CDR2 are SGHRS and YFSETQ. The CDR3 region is CASSPAGSYNSPLHF. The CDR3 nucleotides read TGCGCCAGCAGCCCAGCGGGGTCCTATAATTCACCCCTCCACTTT.

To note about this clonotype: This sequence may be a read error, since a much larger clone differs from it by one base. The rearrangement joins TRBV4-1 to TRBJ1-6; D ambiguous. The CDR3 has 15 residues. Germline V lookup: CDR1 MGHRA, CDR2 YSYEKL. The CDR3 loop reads CASSHGSSYNSPIHF. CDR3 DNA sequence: TGCGCCAGCAGCCACGGGAGCTCCTATAATTCACCCATCCACTTT.

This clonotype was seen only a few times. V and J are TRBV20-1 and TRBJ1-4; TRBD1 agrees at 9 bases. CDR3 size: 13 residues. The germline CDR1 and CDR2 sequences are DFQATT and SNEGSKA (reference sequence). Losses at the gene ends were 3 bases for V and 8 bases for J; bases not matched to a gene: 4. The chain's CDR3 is CSASRQGGEKLFF. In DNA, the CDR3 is TGCAGTGCTAGCCGACAGGGGGGCGAAAAACTGTTTTTT.

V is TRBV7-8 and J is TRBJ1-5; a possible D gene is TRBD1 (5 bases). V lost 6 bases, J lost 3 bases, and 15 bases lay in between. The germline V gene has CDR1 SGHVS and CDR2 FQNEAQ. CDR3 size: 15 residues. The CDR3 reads CASSSWRGTNQPQHF. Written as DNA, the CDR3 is TGTGCCAGCAGTTCGTGGAGGGGTACCAATCAGCCCCAGCATTTT.

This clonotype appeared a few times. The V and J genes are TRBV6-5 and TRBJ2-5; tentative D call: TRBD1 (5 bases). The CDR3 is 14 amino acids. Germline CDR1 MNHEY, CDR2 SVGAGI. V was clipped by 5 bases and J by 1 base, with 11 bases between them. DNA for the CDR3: TGTGCCAGCAGTCGGACACTTTTCCAAGAGACCCAGTACTTC. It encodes CASSRTLFQETQYF.

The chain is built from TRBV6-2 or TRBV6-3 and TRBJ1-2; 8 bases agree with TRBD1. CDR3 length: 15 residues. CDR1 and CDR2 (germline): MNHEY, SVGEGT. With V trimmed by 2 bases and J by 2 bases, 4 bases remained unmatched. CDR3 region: CASSYPTGANYGYTF. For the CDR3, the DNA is TGTGCCAGCAGTTACCCGACAGGGGCAAACTATGGCTACACCTTC.

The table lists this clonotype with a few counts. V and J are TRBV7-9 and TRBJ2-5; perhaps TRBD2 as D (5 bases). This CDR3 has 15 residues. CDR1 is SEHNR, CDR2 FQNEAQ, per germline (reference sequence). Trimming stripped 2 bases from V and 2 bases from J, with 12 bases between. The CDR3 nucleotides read TGTGCCAGCAGCTTATATGGTCTAGCACAAGAGACCCAGTACTTC. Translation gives CASSLYGLAQETQYF.

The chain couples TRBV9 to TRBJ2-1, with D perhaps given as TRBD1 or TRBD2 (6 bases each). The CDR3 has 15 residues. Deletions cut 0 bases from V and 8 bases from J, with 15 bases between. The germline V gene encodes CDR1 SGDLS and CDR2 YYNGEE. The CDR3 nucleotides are TGTGCCAGCAGCGTAGAAAGGGGGGTAACGGATGAGCAGTTCTTC. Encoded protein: CASSVERGVTDEQFF. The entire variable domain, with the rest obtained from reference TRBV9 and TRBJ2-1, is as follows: DSGVTQTPKHLITATGQRVTLRCSPRSGDLSVYWYQQSLDQGLQFLIQYYNGEERAKGNILERFSAQQFPDLHSELNLSSLELGDSALYFCASSVERGVTDEQFFGPGTRLTVL.

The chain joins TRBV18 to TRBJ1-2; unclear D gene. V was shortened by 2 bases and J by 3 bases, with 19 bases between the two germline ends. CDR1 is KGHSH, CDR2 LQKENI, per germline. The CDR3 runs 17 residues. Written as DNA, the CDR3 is TGTGCCAGCTCACCAGCCCCTTACACGCGGTTTGACTATGGCTACACCTTC. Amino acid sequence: CASSPAPYTRFDYGYTF.

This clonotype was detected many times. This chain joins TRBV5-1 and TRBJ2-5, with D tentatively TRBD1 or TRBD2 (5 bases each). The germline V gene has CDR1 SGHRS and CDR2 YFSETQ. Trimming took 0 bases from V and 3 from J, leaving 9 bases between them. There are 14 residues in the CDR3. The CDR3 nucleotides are TGCGCCAGCAGCTTGGATTGGGGGAAAGAGACCCAGTACTTC. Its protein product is CASSLDWGKETQYF.

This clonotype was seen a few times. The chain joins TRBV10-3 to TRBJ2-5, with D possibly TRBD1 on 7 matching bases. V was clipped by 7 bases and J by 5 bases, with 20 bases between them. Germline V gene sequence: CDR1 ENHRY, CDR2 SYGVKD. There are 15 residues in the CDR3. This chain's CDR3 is CAITQGGGVDETQYF. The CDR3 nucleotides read TGTGCCATCACCCAGGGGGGTGGGGTGGATGAGACCCAGTACTTC.

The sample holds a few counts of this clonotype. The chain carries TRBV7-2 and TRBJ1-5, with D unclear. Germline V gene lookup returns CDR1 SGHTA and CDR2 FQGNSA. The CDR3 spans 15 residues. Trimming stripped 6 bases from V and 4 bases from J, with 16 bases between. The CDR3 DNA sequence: TGTGCCAGCAGTCGATGGTCGGGCGGGAATCAGCCCCAGCATTTT. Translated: CASSRWSGGNQPQHF. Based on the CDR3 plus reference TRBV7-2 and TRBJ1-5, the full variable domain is GAGVSQSPSNKVTEKGKDVELRCDPISGHTALYWYRQSLGQGLEFLIYFQGNSAPDKSGLPSDRFSAERTGGSVSTLTIQRTQQEDSAVYLCASSRWSGGNQPQHFGDGTRLSIL.

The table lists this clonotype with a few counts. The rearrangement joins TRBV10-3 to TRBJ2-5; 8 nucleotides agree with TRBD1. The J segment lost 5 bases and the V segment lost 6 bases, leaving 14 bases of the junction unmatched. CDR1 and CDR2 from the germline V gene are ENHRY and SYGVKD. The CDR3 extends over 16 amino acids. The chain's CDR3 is CAIRSGDGQGGETQYF. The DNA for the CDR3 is TGTGCCATCAGAAGTGGAGATGGACAGGGAGGCGAGACCCAGTACTTC.

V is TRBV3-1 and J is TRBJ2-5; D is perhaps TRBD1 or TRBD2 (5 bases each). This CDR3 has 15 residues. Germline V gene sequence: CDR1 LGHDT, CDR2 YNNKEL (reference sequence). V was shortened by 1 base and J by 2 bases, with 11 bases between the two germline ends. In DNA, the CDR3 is TGTGCCAGCAGCCAAGGCTCGGGGACGCAAGAGACCCAGTACTTC. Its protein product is CASSQGSGTQETQYF.

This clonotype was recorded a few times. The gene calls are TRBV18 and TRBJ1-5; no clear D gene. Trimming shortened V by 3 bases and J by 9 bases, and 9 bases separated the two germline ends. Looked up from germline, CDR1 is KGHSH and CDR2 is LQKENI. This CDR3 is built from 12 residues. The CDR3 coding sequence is TGTGCCAGCTCACCTAGCCTTGGGCCCCAGCATTTT. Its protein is CASSPSLGPQHF.

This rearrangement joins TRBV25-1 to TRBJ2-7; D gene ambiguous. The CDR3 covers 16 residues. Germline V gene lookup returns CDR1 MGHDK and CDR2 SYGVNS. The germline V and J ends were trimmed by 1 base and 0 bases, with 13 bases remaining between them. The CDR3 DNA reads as TGTGCCAGCAGTGAATTGGGTCAAGCTATCTCCTACGAGCAGTACGTC. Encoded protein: CASSELGQAISYEQYV.